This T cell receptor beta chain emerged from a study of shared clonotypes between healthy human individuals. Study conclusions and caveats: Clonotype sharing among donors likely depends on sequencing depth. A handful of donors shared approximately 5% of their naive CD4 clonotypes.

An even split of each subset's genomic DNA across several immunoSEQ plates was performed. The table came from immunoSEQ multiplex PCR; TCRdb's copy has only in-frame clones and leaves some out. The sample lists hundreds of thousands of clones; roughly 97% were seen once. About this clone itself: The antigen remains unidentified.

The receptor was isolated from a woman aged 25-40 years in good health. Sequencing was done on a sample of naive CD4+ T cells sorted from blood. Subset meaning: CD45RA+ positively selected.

The CDR3 DNA is TGTGCCAGCAATCAGGGGCCTAACACTGAAGCTTTCTTT. Translated, it gives CASNQGPNTEAFF. The chain combines TRBV6-1 with TRBJ1-1; D is perhaps TRBD1 (6 bases). V lost 7 bases and J 2 bases, leaving 11 bases between the germline ends. CDR3 length equals 13 residues. Germline V gene lookup returns CDR1 MNHNS and CDR2 SASEGT.